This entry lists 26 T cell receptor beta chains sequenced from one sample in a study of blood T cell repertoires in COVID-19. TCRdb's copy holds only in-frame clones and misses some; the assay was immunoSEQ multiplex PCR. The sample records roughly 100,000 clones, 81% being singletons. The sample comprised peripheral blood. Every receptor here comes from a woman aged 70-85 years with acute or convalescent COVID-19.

DNA of the CDR3: TGTGCCAGCAGCTTAGACCGGGGTCGAGATCAGCCCCAGCATTTT. Its protein is CASSLDRGRDQPQHF. V and J are TRBV7-6 and TRBJ1-5; no clear D. Trimming shortened V by 1 base and J by 5 bases, and 12 bases separated the two germline ends. CDR1 SGHVS and CDR2 FNYEAQ come from the germline V gene. The CDR3 runs to 15 residues.

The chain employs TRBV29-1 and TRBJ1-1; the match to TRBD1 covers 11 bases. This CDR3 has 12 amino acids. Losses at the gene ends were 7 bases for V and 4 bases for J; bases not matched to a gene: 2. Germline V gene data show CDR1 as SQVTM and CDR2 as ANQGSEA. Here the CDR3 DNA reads TGCAGCGCCGGGACAGGGGGCACTGAAGCTTTCTTT. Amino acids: CSAGTGGTEAFF.

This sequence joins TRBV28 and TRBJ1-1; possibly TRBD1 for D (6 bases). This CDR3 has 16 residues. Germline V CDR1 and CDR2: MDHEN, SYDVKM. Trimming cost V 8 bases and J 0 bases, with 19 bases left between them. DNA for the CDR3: TGTGCCAGCCTACCCAAGGGAACAGGGCTGAACACTGAAGCTTTCTTT. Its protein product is CASLPKGTGLNTEAFF.

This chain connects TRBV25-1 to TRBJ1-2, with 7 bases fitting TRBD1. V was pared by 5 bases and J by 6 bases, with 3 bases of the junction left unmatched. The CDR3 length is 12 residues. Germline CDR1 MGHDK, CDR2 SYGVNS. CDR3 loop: CASSLTGDGYTF. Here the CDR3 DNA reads TGTGCCAGCAGTCTCACAGGGGATGGCTACACCTTC.

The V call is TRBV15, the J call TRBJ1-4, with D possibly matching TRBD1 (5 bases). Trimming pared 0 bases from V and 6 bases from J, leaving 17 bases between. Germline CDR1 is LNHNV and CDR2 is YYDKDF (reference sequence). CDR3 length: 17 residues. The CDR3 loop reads CATSRDYGGGVDEKLFF. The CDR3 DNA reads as TGTGCCACCAGCAGAGATTACGGCGGGGGGGTAGATGAAAAACTGTTTTTT. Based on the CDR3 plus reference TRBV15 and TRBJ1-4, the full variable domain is DAMVIQNPRYQVTQFGKPVTLSCSQTLNHNVMYWYQQKSSQAPKLLFHYYDKDFNNEADTPDNFQSRRPNTSFCFLDIRSPGLGDTAMYLCATSRDYGGGVDEKLFFGSGTQLSVL.

Here the CDR3 DNA reads TGTGCCAGCAGTCTTACAGCGGGGAACACCGGGGAGCTGTTTTTT. Protein sequence: CASSLTAGNTGELFF. The chain couples TRBV7-9 to TRBJ2-2; D is perhaps TRBD2 (6 bases). The CDR3 loop spans 15 amino acids. Deletions cut 6 bases from V and 1 base from J, with 12 bases between. CDR1 SEHNR and CDR2 FQNEAQ come from the germline V gene (reference sequence).

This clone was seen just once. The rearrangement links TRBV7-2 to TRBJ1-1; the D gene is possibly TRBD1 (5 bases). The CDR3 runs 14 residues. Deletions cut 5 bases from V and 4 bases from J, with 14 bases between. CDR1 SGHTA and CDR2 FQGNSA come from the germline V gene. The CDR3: CASSPGSWGTEAFF. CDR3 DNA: TGTGCCAGCAGCCCAGGGTCGTGGGGCACTGAAGCTTTCTTT.

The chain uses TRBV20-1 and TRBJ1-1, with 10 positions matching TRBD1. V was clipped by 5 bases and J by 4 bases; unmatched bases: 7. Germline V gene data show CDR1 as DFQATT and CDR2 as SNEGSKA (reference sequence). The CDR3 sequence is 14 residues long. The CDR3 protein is CSAGDRGRGTEAFF. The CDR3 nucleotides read TGCAGTGCTGGTGACAGGGGGCGAGGCACTGAAGCTTTCTTT.

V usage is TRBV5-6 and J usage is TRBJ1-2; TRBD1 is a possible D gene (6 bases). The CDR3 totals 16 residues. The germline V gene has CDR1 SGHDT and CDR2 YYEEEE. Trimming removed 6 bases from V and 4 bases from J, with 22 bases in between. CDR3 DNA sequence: TGTGCCAGCACCAAAAGAGGGGGGGTCGGCTCCTATGGCTACACCTTC. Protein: CASTKRGGVGSYGYTF.

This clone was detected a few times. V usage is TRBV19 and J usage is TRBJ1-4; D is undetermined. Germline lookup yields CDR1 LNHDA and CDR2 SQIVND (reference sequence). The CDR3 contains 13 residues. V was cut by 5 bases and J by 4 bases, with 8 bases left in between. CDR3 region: CASSPRINEKLFF. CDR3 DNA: TGTGCCAGTAGTCCCAGAATTAATGAAAAACTGTTTTTT.

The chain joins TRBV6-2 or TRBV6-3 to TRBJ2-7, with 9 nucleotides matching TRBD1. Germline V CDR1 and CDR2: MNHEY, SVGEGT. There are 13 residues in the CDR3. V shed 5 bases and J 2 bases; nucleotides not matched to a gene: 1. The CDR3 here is CASSNRGPYEQYF. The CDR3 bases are TGTGCCAGCAGTAACAGGGGGCCCTACGAGCAGTACTTC.

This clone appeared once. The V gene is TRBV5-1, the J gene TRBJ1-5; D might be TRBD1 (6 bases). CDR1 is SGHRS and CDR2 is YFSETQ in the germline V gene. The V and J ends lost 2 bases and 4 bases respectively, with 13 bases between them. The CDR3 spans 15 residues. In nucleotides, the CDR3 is TGCGCCAGCAGCTTCGCGGGGGCCCGTAATCAGCCCCAGCATTTT. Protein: CASSFAGARNQPQHF.

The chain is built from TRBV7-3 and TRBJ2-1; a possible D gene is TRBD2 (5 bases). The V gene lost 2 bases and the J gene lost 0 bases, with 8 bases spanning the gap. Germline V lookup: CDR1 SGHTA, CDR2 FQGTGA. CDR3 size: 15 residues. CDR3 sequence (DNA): TGTGCCAGCAGCTTAGAGGGAAGCTCCTACAATGAGCAGTTCTTC. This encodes CASSLEGSSYNEQFF.

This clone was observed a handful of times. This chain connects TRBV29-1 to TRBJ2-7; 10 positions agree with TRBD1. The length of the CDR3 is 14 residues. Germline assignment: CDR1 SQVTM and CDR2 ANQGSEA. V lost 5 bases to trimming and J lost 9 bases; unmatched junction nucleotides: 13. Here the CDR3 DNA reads TGCAGCGTTTCTGAGGGGACAGGGGCGTGGGGGCAGTACTTC. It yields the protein CSVSEGTGAWGQYF.

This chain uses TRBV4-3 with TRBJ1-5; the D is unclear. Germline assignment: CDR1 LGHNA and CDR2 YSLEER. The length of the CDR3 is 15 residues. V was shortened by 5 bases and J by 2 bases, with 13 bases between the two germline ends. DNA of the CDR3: TGCGCCAGCAGCTCCGAGGCAACGGGCAATCAGCCCCAGCATTTT. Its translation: CASSSEATGNQPQHF.

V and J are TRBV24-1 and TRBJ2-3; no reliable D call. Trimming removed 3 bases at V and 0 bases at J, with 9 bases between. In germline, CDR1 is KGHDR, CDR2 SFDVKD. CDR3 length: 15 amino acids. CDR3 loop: CATSDHRISTDTQYF. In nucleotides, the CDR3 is TGTGCCACCAGTGATCACAGAATAAGCACAGATACGCAGTATTTT.

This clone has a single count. Written as DNA, the CDR3 is TGTGCCAGCAGCCCCAGCGCGCCTACTCTCGGAAACACCATATATTTT. Protein sequence: CASSPSAPTLGNTIYF. The chain employs TRBV3-1 (or the pseudogene TRBV3-2) and TRBJ1-3; D gene uncertain. With 4 bases removed from V and 4 bases from J, the gap between germline ends came to 17 bases. This CDR3 region has 16 residues. CDR1 and CDR2 (germline): LGHDT, YNNKEL (reference sequence).

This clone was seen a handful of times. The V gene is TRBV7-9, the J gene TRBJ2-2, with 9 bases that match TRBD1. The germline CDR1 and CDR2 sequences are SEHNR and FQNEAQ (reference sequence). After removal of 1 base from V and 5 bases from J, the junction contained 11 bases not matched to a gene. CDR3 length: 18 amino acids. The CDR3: CASSLGGPGQGGTGELFF. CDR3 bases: TGTGCCAGCAGCTTAGGGGGACCGGGACAGGGAGGAACCGGGGAGCTGTTTTTT. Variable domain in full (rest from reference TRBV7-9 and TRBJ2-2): DTGVSQNPRHKITKRGQNVTFRCDPISEHNRLYWYRQTLGQGPEFLTYFQNEAQLEKSRLLSDRFSAERPKGSFSTLEIQRTEQGDSAMYLCASSLGGPGQGGTGELFFGEGSRLTVL.

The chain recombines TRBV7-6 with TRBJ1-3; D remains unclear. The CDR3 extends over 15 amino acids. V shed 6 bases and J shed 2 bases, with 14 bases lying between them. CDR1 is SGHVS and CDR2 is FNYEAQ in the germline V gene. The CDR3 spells CASSLSGRTGNTIYF. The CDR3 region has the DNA TGTGCCAGCAGTTTATCGGGTCGAACTGGAAACACCATATATTTT. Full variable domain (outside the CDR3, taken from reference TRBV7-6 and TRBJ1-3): GAGVSQSPRYKVTKRGQDVALRCDPISGHVSLYWYRQALGQGPEFLTYFNYEAQQDKSGLPNDRFSAERPEGSISTLTIQRTEQRDSAMYRCASSLSGRTGNTIYFGEGSWLTVV.

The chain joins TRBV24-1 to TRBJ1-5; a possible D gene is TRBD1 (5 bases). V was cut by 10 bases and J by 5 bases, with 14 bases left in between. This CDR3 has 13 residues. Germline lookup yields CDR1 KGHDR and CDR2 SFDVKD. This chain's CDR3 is CATAAGRDQPQHF. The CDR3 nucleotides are TGTGCCACTGCGGCGGGGCGAGATCAGCCCCAGCATTTT.

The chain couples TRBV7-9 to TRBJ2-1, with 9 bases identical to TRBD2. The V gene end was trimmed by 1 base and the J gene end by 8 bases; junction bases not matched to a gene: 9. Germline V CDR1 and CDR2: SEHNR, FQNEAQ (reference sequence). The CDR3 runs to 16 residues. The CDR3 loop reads CASSLGTSGQQDEQFF. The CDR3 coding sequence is TGTGCCAGCAGCTTAGGAACTAGCGGGCAACAGGATGAGCAGTTCTTC.

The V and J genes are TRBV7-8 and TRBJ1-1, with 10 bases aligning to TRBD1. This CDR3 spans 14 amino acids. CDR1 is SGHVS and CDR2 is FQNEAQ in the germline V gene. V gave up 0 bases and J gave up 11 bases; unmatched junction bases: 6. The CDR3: CASSLAVGQGEAFF. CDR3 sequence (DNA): TGTGCCAGCAGCTTAGCGGTCGGACAGGGGGAGGCTTTCTTT.

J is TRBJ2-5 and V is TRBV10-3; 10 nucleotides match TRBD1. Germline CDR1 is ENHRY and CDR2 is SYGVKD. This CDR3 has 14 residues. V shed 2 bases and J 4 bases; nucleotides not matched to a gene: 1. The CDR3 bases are TGTGCCATCAGTGAGAGGACAGGGGGAGAGACCCAGTACTTC. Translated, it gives CAISERTGGETQYF.

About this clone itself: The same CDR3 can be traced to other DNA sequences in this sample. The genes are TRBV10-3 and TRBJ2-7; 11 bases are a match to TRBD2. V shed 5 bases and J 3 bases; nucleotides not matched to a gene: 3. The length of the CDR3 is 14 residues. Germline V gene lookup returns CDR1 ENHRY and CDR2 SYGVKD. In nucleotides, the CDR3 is TGTGCCATCAGTACCGGGACTAGCGGCTACGAGCAGTACTTC. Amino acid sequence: CAISTGTSGYEQYF.

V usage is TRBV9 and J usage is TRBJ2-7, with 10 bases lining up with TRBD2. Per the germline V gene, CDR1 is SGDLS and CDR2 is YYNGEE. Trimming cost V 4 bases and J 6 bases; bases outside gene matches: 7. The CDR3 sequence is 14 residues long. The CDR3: CASSPGLAESEQYF. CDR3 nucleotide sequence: TGTGCCAGCAGCCCCGGACTAGCGGAGTCCGAGCAGTACTTC. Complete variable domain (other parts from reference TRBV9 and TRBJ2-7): DSGVTQTPKHLITATGQRVTLRCSPRSGDLSVYWYQQSLDQGLQFLIQYYNGEERAKGNILERFSAQQFPDLHSELNLSSLELGDSALYFCASSPGLAESEQYFGPGTRLTVT.

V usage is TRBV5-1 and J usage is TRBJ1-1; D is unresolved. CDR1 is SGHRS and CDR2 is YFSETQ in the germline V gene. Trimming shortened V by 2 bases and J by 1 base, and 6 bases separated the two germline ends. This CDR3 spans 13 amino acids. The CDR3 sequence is CASSFGGNTEAFF. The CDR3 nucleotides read TGCGCCAGCAGCTTCGGAGGGAACACTGAAGCTTTCTTT.